The 16 T cell receptor beta chains in this list originate from one sample, sequenced in a study of identical twins. TCRdb reanalysed the 5' RACE reads using MiXCR and keeps one entry per CDR3 protein. Counted here are a few hundred thousand distinct CDR3 sequences, 7.5% to 10% occurring once; the ten biggest clones make up roughly 3%. The same specimen was also included in a second study, on yellow fever vaccine responses in identical twins.

The sequenced sample was PBMCs. The source is a woman in her late teens or twenties in good health.

This clonotype was counted many times. This chain uses TRBV12-3 or TRBV12-4 with TRBJ2-3, with D unresolved. Trimming shortened V by 5 bases and J by 0 bases, and 3 bases separated the two germline ends. The CDR3 covers 12 residues. The CDR3 region is CASSQSTDTQYF. CDR3 in DNA: TGTGCCAGCAGTCAAAGCACAGATACGCAGTATTTT.

This chain connects TRBV6-1 to TRBJ2-3; D might be TRBD2 (6 bases). Trimming shortened V by 8 bases and J by 2 bases, and 11 bases separated the two germline ends. Per the germline V gene, CDR1 is MNHNS and CDR2 is SASEGT. CDR3 length equals 13 residues. CDR3 nucleotides: TGTGCCAGCGCGGGACTCAACACAGATACGCAGTATTTT. This translates into CASAGLNTDTQYF.

Only a few counts were recorded for this clonotype. V usage is TRBV12-3 or TRBV12-4 and J usage is TRBJ1-1, with D possibly being TRBD1 (6 bases). This CDR3 region has 16 residues. V lost 2 bases and J lost 1, with 14 bases in between. The CDR3 here is CASSLSRTASNTEAFF. DNA of the CDR3: TGTGCCAGCAGTTTAAGCCGGACAGCATCGAACACTGAAGCTTTCTTT.

This clonotype was seen a handful of times. This chain connects TRBV11-2 to TRBJ1-2; no reliable D call. CDR1 is SGHAT and CDR2 is FQNNGV in the germline V gene. V was shortened by 5 bases and J by 6 bases, with 19 bases between the two germline ends. This CDR3 spans 15 amino acids. The CDR3 region has the DNA TGTGCCAGCAGCCCATCGTGCAGAGGCTGCGATGGCTACACCTTC. Amino acids: CASSPSCRGCDGYTF.

This clonotype has a handful of counts. V and J are TRBV29-1 and TRBJ2-2, with 7 bases that match TRBD2. The trim removed 6 bases at V and 4 bases at J, leaving 5 bases unmatched. The CDR3 spans 13 residues. Germline V gene lookup returns CDR1 SQVTM and CDR2 ANQGSEA. The CDR3 loop is CSVLGGGTGELFF. In nucleotides, the CDR3 is TGCAGCGTCCTTGGGGGGGGCACCGGGGAGCTGTTTTTT.

The V call is TRBV28, the J call TRBJ2-7; possibly TRBD1 for D (6 bases). The CDR3 consists of 12 residues. From germline, CDR1 is MDHEN and CDR2 SYDVKM. Trimming cost V 8 bases and J 6 bases, with 14 bases left between them. The CDR3 DNA is TGTGCCAGCGGGGGCTCCCTCCCCGAGCAGTACTTC. It is translated as CASGGSLPEQYF.

V gene TRBV20-1 combines with J gene TRBJ1-5; the match to TRBD1 covers 10 bases. V shed 3 bases and J 7 bases; nucleotides not matched to a gene: 9. CDR3 length: 15 residues. Germline CDR1 is DFQATT and CDR2 is SNEGSKA (reference sequence). CDR3 DNA: TGCAGTGCTAGGGTGACAGGGGGCGAAAGCCAGCCCCAGCATTTT. Translated: CSARVTGGESQPQHF.

This clonotype has ten or more counts. V gene TRBV3-1 combines with J gene TRBJ2-5; D perhaps matches TRBD2 (6 bases). V dropped 0 bases and J dropped 3 bases, with 11 bases sitting between them. Germline-derived CDR1 and CDR2 are LGHDT and YNNKEL (reference sequence). The CDR3 spans 15 residues. CDR3 protein: CASSQEEGGEETQYF. CDR3 nucleotides: TGTGCCAGCAGCCAAGAGGAGGGAGGTGAAGAGACCCAGTACTTC.

This clonotype was detected ten times or more. The genes are TRBV28 and TRBJ1-1, with D maybe TRBD1 (5 bases). Trimming pared 3 bases from V and 7 bases from J, leaving 15 bases between. The germline CDR1 and CDR2 sequences are MDHEN and SYDVKM. The CDR3 length is 14 residues. The chain's CDR3 is CASSLPTHGGEAFF. In DNA form, the CDR3 reads TGTGCCAGCAGTTTGCCGACCCACGGGGGTGAAGCTTTCTTT. The full variable domain, completed using reference TRBV28 and TRBJ1-1, is DVKVTQSSRYLVKRTGEKVFLECVQDMDHENMFWYRQDPGLGLRLIYFSYDVKMKEKGDIPEGYSVSREKKERFSLILESASTNQTSMYLCASSLPTHGGEAFFGQGTRLTVV.

This clonotype was observed at least ten times. This chain connects TRBV20-1 to TRBJ1-2, with 7 positions matching TRBD1. V lost 5 bases and J lost 3; bases outside the gene matches: 9. CDR1 is DFQATT and CDR2 is SNEGSKA in the germline V gene (reference sequence). This CDR3 is 14 amino acids long. The CDR3 nucleotides are TGCAGTGCTGCGTCCGAGACAGGGCACTATGGCTACACCTTC. Its protein product is CSAASETGHYGYTF.

This clonotype was detected a few times. Because it lacks the conserved phenylalanine or tryptophan at the end, this CDR3 is likely a read error. The DNA is omitted, as the CDR3 cannot be located on it reliably, and the CDR3 follows TCRdb's listing. The chain carries TRBV29-1 and TRBJ1-1; the table's D call TRBD1 went unverified against the DNA. The CDR3 spans 8 amino acids, including both terminal residues. Germline V gene lookup returns CDR1 SQVTM and CDR2 ANQGSEA. This CDR3 is CSVERTVM.

Many counts were recorded for this clonotype. One junction end disagrees with the germline gene, perhaps due to a read error. This chain uses TRBV7-7 with TRBJ2-2; tentatively, D is TRBD1 or TRBD2 (5 bases each). CDR3 length equals 16 residues. Germline CDR1 SSHAT, CDR2 FNYEAQ (reference sequence). This CDR3 reads CASSLALGLDTGELFF. The CDR3 region has the DNA TGTGCTAGCAGCTTAGCGTTGGGGCTGGACACCGGGGAGCTGTTTTTT.

This clonotype was recorded at least ten times. The CDR3 sequence: CASSFTGADTQYF. In DNA, the CDR3 is TGTGCCAGCAGTTTCACAGGGGCAGATACGCAGTATTTT. This chain connects TRBV7-9 to TRBJ2-3, with 7 bases fitting TRBD1. Germline lookup yields CDR1 SEHNR and CDR2 FQNEAQ (reference sequence). This CDR3 has 13 amino acids. The J segment lost 4 bases and the V segment lost 6 bases, leaving 4 bases of the junction unmatched.

This clonotype was detected many times. This rearrangement joins TRBV14 to TRBJ1-3; D is ambiguous. The CDR3 has 12 amino acids. Looked up from germline, CDR1 is SGHDN and CDR2 is FVKESK. V lost 0 bases and J lost 7, with 4 bases in between. The chain's CDR3 is CASSQDLNTIYF. The CDR3 DNA reads TGTGCCAGCAGCCAAGATCTTAACACCATATATTTT. Looking up the rest from reference TRBV14 and TRBJ1-3 gives the full variable domain: EAGVTQFPSHSVIEKGQTVTLRCDPISGHDNLYWYRRVMGKEIKFLLHFVKESKQDESGMPNNRFLAERTGGTYSTLKVQPAELEDSGVYFCASSQDLNTIYFGEGSWLTVV.

This clonotype was picked up many times. V gene TRBV10-3 combines with J gene TRBJ2-5; 8 nucleotides line up with TRBD1. The CDR3 consists of 15 residues. J lost 4 bases, V lost 4 bases, and 8 bases had no gene match. Germline lookup yields CDR1 ENHRY and CDR2 SYGVKD. The CDR3 reads CAISAADRVRETQYF. The CDR3, as DNA: TGTGCCATCAGTGCAGCGGACAGGGTGCGAGAGACCCAGTACTTC.

This clonotype has only a few counts. The chain employs TRBV28 and TRBJ2-7; D gene uncertain. Trimming removed 5 bases at V and 1 base at J, with 21 bases between. The CDR3 runs 17 residues. CDR1 and CDR2 from the germline V gene are MDHEN and SYDVKM. For the CDR3, the DNA is TGTGCCAGCAGTATCTCCTGGACGGTAAAAGCGTCCTACGAGCAGTACTTC. Translated, it gives CASSISWTVKASYEQYF.